The 25 T cell receptor beta chains in this list originate from one sample, sequenced in a study of blood T cell repertoires in COVID-19. Produced via immunoSEQ multiplex PCR; TCRdb's table is partial and in-frame only. This sample has about 57,000 clones; approximately 80% occur once, and the top ten carry 3.5% to 4%. Specimen: PBMCs or T cells enriched from blood (not recorded which). All receptors come from a woman between 35 and 50 years old with acute COVID-19.

The table lists this clone with a count of one. The chain couples TRBV18 to TRBJ1-2; the D is unclear. Germline CDR1 and CDR2: KGHSH and LQKENI. V was cut by 4 bases and J by 2 bases, with 14 bases left in between. The length of the CDR3 is 15 residues. The CDR3 bases are TGTGCCAGCTCACGTAACCCGGCGGAGAACTATGGCTACACCTTC. The encoded protein is CASSRNPAENYGYTF.

The V call is TRBV7-2, the J call TRBJ1-1; TRBD1 is a possible D gene (6 bases). Germline V gives CDR1 SGHTA, CDR2 FQGNSA. V was cut by 2 bases and J by 6 bases, with 13 bases left in between. The CDR3 contains 14 residues. Here the CDR3 reads CASSLRGGRAEAFF. The CDR3 region has the DNA TGTGCCAGCAGCTTACGGGGGGGCCGGGCTGAAGCTTTCTTT.

The chain carries TRBV27 and TRBJ2-7; the D gene is possibly TRBD1 (6 bases). The CDR3 covers 12 residues. Germline loops: CDR1 MNHEY, CDR2 SMNVEV (reference sequence). With 5 bases removed from V and 6 bases from J, the gap between germline ends came to 11 bases. DNA for the CDR3: TGTGCCAGCAGTCTTAAGACAGGCGAGCAGTACTTC. Translated: CASSLKTGEQYF.

In its sample, this clone was seen a few times. This chain uses TRBV9 with TRBJ2-7, with 8 bases fitting TRBD1. The germline gives CDR1 SGDLS, CDR2 YYNGEE. Germline trimming cut 3 bases from V and 2 bases from J; bases unmatched to any gene: 7. The CDR3 is 15 residues long. CDR3 region: CASSARDRSPYEQYF. CDR3 coding DNA: TGTGCCAGCAGCGCGCGGGACAGGTCCCCCTACGAGCAGTACTTC.

This clone has only a few counts. The CDR3 protein is CASSPRLVPNTGEQFF. The CDR3 coding sequence is TGTGCCAGCAGTCCCCGACTAGTTCCCAACACCGGTGAGCAGTTCTTC. The chain carries TRBV27 and TRBJ2-1; TRBD2 might be the D (6 bases). V was shortened by 5 bases and J by 9 bases, with 23 bases between the two germline ends. The CDR3 length is 16 residues. From germline, CDR1 is MNHEY and CDR2 SMNVEV (reference sequence).

J is TRBJ1-5 and V is TRBV7-2, with D possibly being TRBD1 (5 bases). Germline V gene data show CDR1 as SGHTA and CDR2 as FQGNSA. Between the trimmed V and J ends, which lost 2 bases and 7 bases, there was a span of 12 bases. The CDR3 has 14 amino acids. In DNA, the CDR3 is TGTGCCAGCAGCTTATTTGGGGCGGACCAGCCCCAGCATTTT. Translation: CASSLFGADQPQHF.

V usage is TRBV6-1 and J usage is TRBJ2-7; D possibly corresponds to TRBD2 (6 bases). Germline-derived CDR1 and CDR2 are MNHNS and SASEGT. The CDR3 is made up of 15 amino acids. With 3 bases removed from V and 3 bases from J, the gap between germline ends came to 15 bases. The CDR3 reads CASSDDSGANYEQYF. CDR3 nucleotides: TGTGCCAGCAGTGACGATAGCGGAGCCAACTACGAGCAGTACTTC.

This clone was observed a few times. The gene calls are TRBV6-6 and TRBJ2-2; tentative D call: TRBD2 (5 bases). V gave up 2 bases and J gave up 8 bases, with 18 bases separating them. Germline loops: CDR1 MNHNY, CDR2 SVGAGI (reference sequence). This CDR3 contains 16 residues. The CDR3 protein is CASSYVASRWTGELFF. Here the CDR3 DNA reads TGTGCCAGCAGTTACGTTGCTAGCCGGTGGACGGGGGAGCTGTTTTTT.

The chain links TRBV7-2 to TRBJ1-2; the D is unclear. The CDR3 runs to 14 residues. The V and J ends lost 5 bases and 4 bases respectively, with 14 bases between them. Germline V gene sequence: CDR1 SGHTA, CDR2 FQGNSA. CDR3 sequence: CASSPIGLAYGYTF. In DNA form, the CDR3 reads TGTGCCAGCAGCCCAATCGGGTTAGCCTATGGCTACACCTTC.

The chain joins TRBV29-1 to TRBJ2-7, with TRBD2 as a possible D gene (6 bases). The germline CDR1 and CDR2 sequences are SQVTM and ANQGSEA. Trimming took 4 bases from V and 3 from J, leaving 13 bases between them. This CDR3 spans 13 amino acids. Here the CDR3 DNA reads TGCAGCGTTGGGGGGGTAGGGAACTACGAGCAGTACTTC. This encodes CSVGGVGNYEQYF.

The chain joins TRBV9 to TRBJ2-7; D is unresolved. Trimming stripped 0 bases from V and 7 bases from J, with 23 bases between. CDR3 size: 17 residues. Germline V gives CDR1 SGDLS, CDR2 YYNGEE. The CDR3 sequence: CASSVATSLQPREEQYF. In DNA, the CDR3 is TGTGCCAGCAGCGTAGCTACGTCGCTACAGCCCCGCGAGGAGCAGTACTTC.

This chain links TRBV10-3 with TRBJ1-6, with D perhaps TRBD1 (5 bases). Trimming stripped 3 bases from V and 6 bases from J, with 12 bases between. Germline assignment: CDR1 ENHRY and CDR2 SYGVKD. The length of the CDR3 is 15 residues. The CDR3 DNA reads TGTGCCATCAGTGACGGGGGGACTCGTAATTCACCCCTCCACTTT. It yields the protein CAISDGGTRNSPLHF.

The chain is built from TRBV12-3 or TRBV12-4 and TRBJ2-2; D not resolved. The CDR3 covers 13 residues. Trimming cost V 6 bases and J 7 bases, with 12 bases left between them. CDR3 residues: CASSTRPNGELFF. Here the CDR3 DNA reads TGTGCCAGCAGCACACGTCCGAACGGGGAGCTGTTTTTT.

The chain joins TRBV29-1 to TRBJ2-3; unclear D gene. Between the trimmed V and J ends, which lost 8 bases and 3 bases, there was a span of 6 bases. Germline-derived CDR1 and CDR2 are SQVTM and ANQGSEA. The CDR3 is made up of 10 amino acids. CDR3 loop: CSFSTDTQYF. The CDR3 DNA is TGCAGCTTTTCTACAGATACGCAGTATTTT.

The chain uses TRBV7-9 and TRBJ1-1; 7 bases align to TRBD1. CDR3 length: 14 residues. The V gene's germline CDR1 is SEHNR and CDR2 FQNEAQ (reference sequence). Germline trimming cut 5 bases from V and 5 bases from J; bases unmatched to any gene: 8. The CDR3: CASSPGGRETEAFF. CDR3 bases: TGTGCCAGCAGCCCAGGGGGGCGGGAAACTGAAGCTTTCTTT.

This clone was observed many times. The gene calls are TRBV2 and TRBJ1-5, with a weak D call TRBD1 (6 bases). Per the germline V gene, CDR1 is SNHLY and CDR2 is FYNNEI. V was shortened by 5 bases and J by 1 base, with 9 bases between the two germline ends. The CDR3 length is 14 residues. The CDR3 here is CASSWDISNQPQHF. CDR3 bases: TGTGCCAGCAGTTGGGACATAAGCAATCAGCCCCAGCATTTT.

The chain joins TRBV11-2 to TRBJ2-5; 8 bases match TRBD2. The CDR3 is 14 residues long. J was trimmed by 2 bases and V by 5 bases; bases with no gene match: 4. Germline CDR1 is SGHAT and CDR2 is FQNNGV. The chain's CDR3 is CASSRERGQETQYF. In DNA form, the CDR3 reads TGTGCCAGCAGCAGGGAGCGGGGGCAAGAGACCCAGTACTTC.

This rearrangement joins TRBV3-1 (or the pseudogene TRBV3-2) to TRBJ1-1; maybe TRBD1 (6 bases). Germline CDR1 is LGHDT and CDR2 is YNNKEL (reference sequence). This CDR3 is 15 amino acids long. V gave up 1 base and J gave up 1 base, with 10 bases separating them. The CDR3 spells CASSQVGAGNTEAFF. DNA for the CDR3: TGTGCCAGCAGCCAAGTGGGGGCGGGGAACACTGAAGCTTTCTTT.

The chain combines TRBV7-8 with TRBJ2-3, with TRBD2 matching 7 bases. The CDR3 is 15 amino acids. V was clipped by 1 base and J by 4 bases; unmatched bases: 5. Germline V gene sequence: CDR1 SGHVS, CDR2 FQNEAQ. The CDR3 region is CASSLVAGVADTQYF. The CDR3 DNA reads as TGTGCCAGCAGCTTAGTTGCGGGAGTAGCAGATACGCAGTATTTT.

The V gene is TRBV10-3, the J gene TRBJ2-7; 9 bases are a match to TRBD1. The V gene's germline CDR1 is ENHRY and CDR2 SYGVKD. V lost 3 bases to trimming and J lost 4 bases; unmatched junction nucleotides: 7. The CDR3 contains 15 residues. The CDR3 loop is CAISDPQGAVYEQYV. The CDR3 nucleotides are TGTGCCATCAGTGACCCACAGGGGGCCGTGTACGAGCAGTACGTC.

The chain carries TRBV11-2 and TRBJ2-1; tentative D call: TRBD1 (5 bases). Trimming stripped 4 bases from V and 9 bases from J, with 10 bases between. CDR3 length: 12 amino acids. Germline lookup yields CDR1 SGHAT and CDR2 FQNNGV. The CDR3 spells CASSSRESEQFF. DNA for the CDR3: TGTGCCAGCAGCTCCAGGGAAAGTGAGCAGTTCTTC.

The V and J genes are TRBV9 and TRBJ2-3, with D perhaps matching TRBD1 (7 bases). CDR1 and CDR2 from the germline V gene are SGDLS and YYNGEE. The CDR3 contains 15 residues. V shed 2 bases and J shed 0 bases, with 10 bases lying between them. CDR3 in amino acids: CASSVSGGSTDTQYF. In DNA, the CDR3 is TGTGCCAGCAGCGTTTCAGGGGGGAGCACAGATACGCAGTATTTT.

As to this clone: Sequence at one end of the junction differs from germline and may be a read error. The V call is TRBV28, the J call TRBJ1-2; 11 bases are a match to TRBD1. In germline, CDR1 is MDHEN, CDR2 SYDVKM. This CDR3 comprises 12 residues. This CDR3 is CASSIPGQGARF. The CDR3 nucleotides are TGTGCCAGCAGTATCCCCGGACAGGGGGCGCGTTTC.

The CDR3 DNA reads as TGTGCCAGCAGTTTAGGAGCGGGGGAGCAGTACTTC. Amino acids: CASSLGAGEQYF. This chain links TRBV6-2 or TRBV6-3 with TRBJ2-7, with 7 nucleotides matching TRBD2. J gave up 7 bases and V 4 bases, and 4 bases lay outside the gene matches. Per the germline V gene, CDR1 is MNHEY and CDR2 is SVGEGT. The CDR3 runs to 12 residues.

The genes are TRBV7-9 and TRBJ1-4, with 8 bases lining up with TRBD1. The ends lost 5 bases at V and 1 base at J; junction bases unmatched: 12. CDR1 is SEHNR, CDR2 FQNEAQ, per germline (reference sequence). This CDR3 has 18 amino acids. CDR3 sequence: CASSPGQGAKGTNEKLFF. Here the CDR3 DNA reads TGTGCCAGCAGCCCTGGGCAGGGGGCGAAGGGAACTAATGAAAAACTGTTTTTT.